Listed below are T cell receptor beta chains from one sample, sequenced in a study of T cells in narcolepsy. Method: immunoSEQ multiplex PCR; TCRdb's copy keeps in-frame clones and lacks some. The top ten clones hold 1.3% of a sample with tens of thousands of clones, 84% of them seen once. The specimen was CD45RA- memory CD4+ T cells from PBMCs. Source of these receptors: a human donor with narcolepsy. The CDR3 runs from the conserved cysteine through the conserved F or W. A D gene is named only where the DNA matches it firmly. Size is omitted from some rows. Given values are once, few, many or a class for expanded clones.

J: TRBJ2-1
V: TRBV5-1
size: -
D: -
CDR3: CASSSGQFYNEQFF
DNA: TGCGCCAGCAGCTCAGGACAGTTCTACAATGAGCAGTTCTTC

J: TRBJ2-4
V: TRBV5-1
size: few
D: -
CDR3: CASSLEVFELAKNIQYF
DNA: TGCGCCAGCAGCTTGGAGGTGTTTGAACTAGCCAAAAACATTCAGTACTTC

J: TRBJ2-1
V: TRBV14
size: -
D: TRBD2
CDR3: CASSRKRGLRDEQFF
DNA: TGTGCCAGCAGCCGGAAGCGGGGTCTCAGGGATGAGCAGTTCTTC

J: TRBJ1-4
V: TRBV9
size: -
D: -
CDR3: CASSPAANKEKLFF
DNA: TGTGCCAGCAGCCCGGCAGCTAATAAGGAAAAACTGTTTTTT

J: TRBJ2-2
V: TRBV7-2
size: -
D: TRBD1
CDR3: CASSLGQPNTGELFF
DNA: TGTGCCAGCAGCCTGGGACAGCCGAACACCGGGGAGCTGTTTTTT

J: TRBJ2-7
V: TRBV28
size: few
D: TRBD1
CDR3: CASSMGTANTYEQYF
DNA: TGTGCCAGCAGTATGGGGACAGCCAATACCTACGAGCAGTACTTC

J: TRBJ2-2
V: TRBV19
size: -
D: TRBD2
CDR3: CASSHRTSGRPGELFF
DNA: TGTGCCAGTAGTCACAGGACTAGCGGGCGGCCCGGGGAGCTGTTTTTT

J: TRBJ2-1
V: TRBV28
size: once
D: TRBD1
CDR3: CASSPSGQGNDEQFF
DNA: TGTGCCAGCAGTCCTTCGGGACAGGGGAACGATGAGCAGTTCTTC

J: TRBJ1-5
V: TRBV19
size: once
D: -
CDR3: CASSIYKRPYSNQPQHF
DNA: TGTGCCAGTAGTATATATAAGCGGCCCTATAGCAATCAGCCCCAGCATTTT

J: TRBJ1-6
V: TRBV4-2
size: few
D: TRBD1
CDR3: CASSQEGDRGRGSPLHF
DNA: TGTGCCAGCAGCCAGGAAGGGGACAGGGGAAGGGGTTCACCCCTCCACTTT